These T cell receptor beta chains were read from a single sample in a study of CD8+CD57+ T cells in acquired aplastic anemia. MiXCR was run by TCRdb on the reads, yielding one entry per CDR3 protein. This sample has some 170,000 distinct CDR3 sequences; around 50% occur once, and the top ten carry more than 0.95%. Sample: sorted CD4+, CD8+, or CD8+CD57+ T cells (not recorded which) from PBMCs. The receptors originated from a human donor with aplastic anemia. CDR3s include the opening cysteine and the closing phenylalanine or tryptophan. D genes are given only for firm matches. Some rows mark clone size as missing; the rest say once, few, many or name a class of expanded clone.

abundance	len	v_gene	j_gene	d_gene	CDR3nt	CDR3aa
-	14	TRBV7-9	TRBJ2-5	-	TGTGCCAGCAGCACAACAGGGCCACGGGAGACCCAGTACTTC	CASSTTGPRETQYF
-	15	TRBV10-3	TRBJ1-1	-	TGTGCCATCAGTGAGACCGACGACGGAAACACTGAAGCTTTCTTT	CAISETDDGNTEAFF
-	13	TRBV2	TRBJ1-5	-	TGTGCCAGCAGTGTGGGAAGCAGGGAGCCCCAGCATTTT	CASSVGSREPQHF
many	16	TRBV18	TRBJ2-5	-	TGTGCCAGCTCACCTAGGGGAGAGGGTGTCCAAGAGACCCAGTACTTC	CASSPRGEGVQETQYF
-	13	TRBV7-8	TRBJ2-7	-	TGTGCCAGCTCACCAGGGGCGGACTACGAGCAGTACTTC	CASSPGADYEQYF
many	13	TRBV12-3/TRBV12-4	TRBJ2-5	-	TGTGCCAGCGTCAGCCGTCCACAAGAGACCCAGTACTTC	CASVSRPQETQYF
-	15	TRBV27	TRBJ1-5	-	TGTGCCAGCAGTTTCCGGACAGAGATAGGTCAGCCCCAGCATTTT	CASSFRTEIGQPQHF
once	15	TRBV25-1	TRBJ1-1	-	TGTGCCAGCAGTGCTAGGGAGACAGTGAACACTGAAGCTTTCTTT	CASSARETVNTEAFF
-	14	TRBV7-6	TRBJ2-3	-	TGTGCCAGCAGCTTAGGTCTCCCCACAGATACGCAGTATTTT	CASSLGLPTDTQYF
many	15	TRBV7-2	TRBJ2-7	TRBD2	TGTGCCAGCAGCGACCAACTAGCGGGGGGAGGGGAGCAGTACTTC	CASSDQLAGGGEQYF
-	11	TRBV4-2	TRBJ1-2	-	TGTGCCAGCAGCCAAGAGGCTGGCTACACCTTC	CASSQEAGYTF
-	17	TRBV2	TRBJ2-3	TRBD2	TGTGCCAGCAGTGTTCGGACTAGCGGGGGTTCGTCAGATACGCAGTATTTT	CASSVRTSGGSSDTQYF
once	13	TRBV2	TRBJ2-1	TRBD1	TGTGCCAGCAGTGTTGAGGGGGCGGATGAGCAGTTCTTC	CASSVEGADEQFF
many	15	TRBV20-1	TRBJ2-1	TRBD2	TGCAGTGCCCAGGGTTGGGCTAGCGGGAACAATGAGCAGTTCTTC	CSAQGWASGNNEQFF
-	13	TRBV24-1	TRBJ2-1	-	TGTGCCACCAGTGTAAGCGCTTGGGATGAGCAGTTCTTC	CATSVSAWDEQFF
-	14	TRBV19	TRBJ2-2	-	TGTGCCACCGGGGGGCAAACGAACACCGGGGAGCTGTTTTTT	CATGGQTNTGELFF
many	14	TRBV5-5	TRBJ2-2	-	TGTGCCAGCAGCTTGACAGGGGAGGGCGGGGAGCTGTTTTTT	CASSLTGEGGELFF
-	13	TRBV12-3/TRBV12-4	TRBJ2-3	-	TGTGCCAGCAGGACGTACAATGCAGATACGCAGTATTTT	CASRTYNADTQYF
many	11	TRBV20-1	TRBJ1-1	-	TGCAGCGGGACTTTGAACACTGAAGCTTTCTTT	CSGTLNTEAFF
many	16	TRBV6-1	TRBJ1-6	TRBD1	TGTGCCAGCAGTAATGGACAGGCGGTAAATAATTCACCCCTCCACTTT	CASSNGQAVNNSPLHF
many	16	TRBV5-1	TRBJ2-2	TRBD2	TGCGCCAGCAGCTTCCTAGCGGGAGTGGACACCGGGGAGCTGTTTTTT	CASSFLAGVDTGELFF
-	14	TRBV20-1	TRBJ2-2	TRBD1	TGCAGTGCTAGACGCACAGGGGACACCGGGGAGCTGTTTTTT	CSARRTGDTGELFF
many	15	TRBV5-5	TRBJ1-6	-	TGTGCCAGCAGCTTGGACCAACTGATTAATTCACCCCTCCACTTT	CASSLDQLINSPLHF
many	14	TRBV19	TRBJ1-5	-	TGTGCCAGTAGTTTCCGGGACTTCAATCAGCCCCAGCATTTT	CASSFRDFNQPQHF
-	13	TRBV29-1	TRBJ2-7	-	TGCAGCGTTGAACTAGGCCAGCTTCGCGAGCAGTACTTC	CSVELGQLREQYF
-	19	TRBV19	TRBJ1-6	-	TGTGCCAGTAGTTTTACTTCGGGACTGACGAGCTCCTATAATTCACCCCTCCACTTT	CASSFTSGLTSSYNSPLHF
few	13	TRBV29-1	TRBJ2-1	TRBD2	TGCAGCGAGAAGGCTAGCGGTAACAATGAGCAGTTCTTC	CSEKASGNNEQFF
few	11	TRBV7-8	TRBJ2-7	-	TGTGCCAGCAGCTCGAGGGTTGAGCAGTACTTC	CASSSRVEQYF
many	14	TRBV4-1	TRBJ2-3	TRBD1	TGCGCCAGCAGCCAGGTCAGGGGGCTAGATACGCAGTATTTT	CASSQVRGLDTQYF
many	18	TRBV14	TRBJ1-2	TRBD1	TGTGCCAGCAGCCAAGTCGGGACAGGGGGCCGGTGGGGCTATGGCTACACCTTC	CASSQVGTGGRWGYGYTF
many	14	TRBV6-1	TRBJ2-7	-	TGTGCCAGCAGTGGTTTTGGCTCCACCTACGAGCAGTACTTC	CASSGFGSTYEQYF
-	15	TRBV12-3/TRBV12-4	TRBJ2-7	TRBD1	TGTGCCAGCAGCCACCTTGGGACAGGGGTCTACGAGCAGTACTTC	CASSHLGTGVYEQYF
-	12	TRBV14	TRBJ2-7	-	TGTGCCAGCAGCCGCGTCTCCTACGAGCAGTACTTC	CASSRVSYEQYF
many	14	TRBV7-6	TRBJ2-7	TRBD2	TGTGCCAGCCAGGGACTAGCGGGGTCCTACGAGCAGTACTTC	CASQGLAGSYEQYF
-	18	TRBV2	TRBJ1-6	TRBD1	TGTGCCAGCAGTACCGACGGGGGACAGAGCTCCTATAATTCACCCCTCCACTTT	CASSTDGGQSSYNSPLHF
many	15	TRBV12-3/TRBV12-4	TRBJ2-1	-	TGTGCCAGCAGTTTGGGGTTTCTCTCCTACAATGAGCAGTTCTTC	CASSLGFLSYNEQFF
-	14	TRBV5-5	TRBJ1-2	-	TGTGCCAGCAAGCCTACGGGAGGGGACTATGGCTACACCTTC	CASKPTGGDYGYTF
-	13	TRBV6-1	TRBJ2-7	TRBD2	TGTGCCAGCACAAAGCGGGGACTATACGAGCAGTACTTC	CASTKRGLYEQYF
few	15	TRBV15	TRBJ2-3	TRBD1	TGTGCCACCAGCGGGGGACAGGAGAGCACAGATACGCAGTATTTT	CATSGGQESTDTQYF
-	14	TRBV7-9	TRBJ1-6	TRBD1	TGTGCCAGCAGTGCCGGGACAGGGAATTCACCCCTCCACTTT	CASSAGTGNSPLHF
-	12	TRBV7-2	TRBJ2-1	-	TGTGCCAGCAGCTTAAGAGGGCCCCCGTTACTCTTC	CASSLRGPPLLF
many	17	TRBV5-4	TRBJ2-7	-	TGTGCCAGCAGCTTGGCCGGGCCGGGATACAAGAGGAACGAGCAGTACTTC	CASSLAGPGYKRNEQYF
-	17	TRBV24-1	TRBJ1-6	TRBD1	TGTGCCACCGCTGACAGGGGGACGAGCTCCTATAATTCACCCCTCCACTTT	CATADRGTSSYNSPLHF
many	12	TRBV9	TRBJ2-7	-	TGTGCCAGCAGCCCCCGACCCTACGAGCAGTACTTC	CASSPRPYEQYF
few	14	TRBV20-1	TRBJ2-7	-	TGCAGTGCTAAGATCCGCGGGGTGAGGAACGAGCAGTACTTC	CSAKIRGVRNEQYF